These 26 T cell receptor beta chains originate from one sample sequenced in a study of blood T cells in healthy people across ages. Together with a sample-barcoded 5' primer, a J-beta primer mix was included in a second PCR lasting about 6 to 11 cycles. TCRdb independently ran MiXCR on the 5' RACE reads; one entry per CDR3 protein. The sample has roughly 1,800,000 distinct CDR3 sequences, around 48% seen once. The sequenced material came from blood. The receptor set was obtained from a middle-aged woman in good health.

V and J are TRBV7-2 and TRBJ2-7; the D is unclear. This CDR3 is 14 amino acids long. V was pared by 2 bases and J by 6 bases, with 14 bases between. The germline V gene has CDR1 SGHTA and CDR2 FQGNSA. CDR3 sequence reads: CASSLRFGEGEQYF. The DNA for the CDR3 is TGTGCCAGCAGCTTAAGGTTTGGGGAAGGCGAGCAGTACTTC.

This clonotype was seen once. The J gene is TRBJ2-1, the V gene TRBV6-5, with D possibly matching TRBD2 (6 bases). With 0 bases removed from V and 4 bases from J, the gap between germline ends came to 16 bases. CDR3 length: 17 amino acids. Germline CDR1 MNHEY, CDR2 SVGAGI. CDR3 DNA: TGTGCCAGCAGTTACTCGCACGGGGGAGAAGGGTACAATGAGCAGTTCTTC. This gives the protein CASSYSHGGEGYNEQFF.

This clonotype turned up a few times. The chain links TRBV20-1 to TRBJ2-6; no reliable D call. Trimming took 1 base from V and 0 from J, leaving 7 bases between them. Per germline, CDR1 DFQATT and CDR2 SNEGSKA (reference sequence). This CDR3 spans 15 amino acids. In nucleotides, the CDR3 is TGCAGTGCTAGAGCGTTGGGCTCTGGGGCCAACGTCCTGACTTTC. Protein sequence: CSARALGSGANVLTF.

V gene TRBV9 combines with J gene TRBJ2-1; 12 positions agree with TRBD2. V gave up 3 bases and J gave up 7 bases; unmatched junction bases: 8. Looked up from germline, CDR1 is SGDLS and CDR2 is YYNGEE. The CDR3 covers 16 residues. CDR3 loop: CASSAPGLAGKNEQFF. Written as DNA, the CDR3 is TGTGCCAGCAGCGCCCCGGGACTAGCGGGTAAAAATGAGCAGTTCTTC.

This clonotype was picked up a small number of times. The rearrangement joins TRBV7-9 to TRBJ1-5; D gene ambiguous. Between the trimmed V and J ends, which lost 4 bases and 8 bases, there was a span of 9 bases. CDR1 is SEHNR and CDR2 is FQNEAQ in the germline V gene (reference sequence). The CDR3 totals 12 residues. The CDR3: CASSSDGEPQHF. CDR3 nucleotide sequence: TGTGCCAGCAGCTCGGACGGGGAGCCCCAGCATTTT. The whole variable domain, filled in from reference TRBV7-9 and TRBJ1-5, reads DTGVSQNPRHKITKRGQNVTFRCDPISEHNRLYWYRQTLGQGPEFLTYFQNEAQLEKSRLLSDRFSAERPKGSFSTLEIQRTEQGDSAMYLCASSSDGEPQHFGDGTRLSIL.

V gene TRBV12-3 or TRBV12-4 combines with J gene TRBJ2-7, with TRBD1 matching over 10 bases. CDR3 size: 14 residues. Unmatched junction bases numbered 10, after V lost 3 bases and J lost 11 bases. The CDR3 sequence is CASSFPGTGATKYF. The CDR3 DNA reads TGTGCCAGCAGTTTCCCGGGGACAGGGGCTACAAAGTACTTC.

The J gene is TRBJ2-1, the V gene TRBV10-3; no reliable D call. The germline V and J ends were trimmed by 0 bases and 13 bases, with 16 bases remaining between them. In germline, CDR1 is ENHRY, CDR2 SYGVKD. This CDR3 contains 14 residues. The CDR3 loop is CAISESTTQETQFF. CDR3 in DNA: TGTGCCATCAGTGAGTCTACAACCCAGGAGACCCAGTTCTTC.

DNA for the CDR3: TGTGCCAGCAGCCCCTCCGGACAGGGAACGAGGGGCTACACCTTC. Amino acid sequence: CASSPSGQGTRGYTF. This chain links TRBV28 with TRBJ1-2, with TRBD1 matching over 8 bases. The V gene's germline CDR1 is MDHEN and CDR2 SYDVKM. CDR3 length: 15 residues. J gave up 8 bases and V 6 bases, and 14 bases lay outside the gene matches.

This clonotype was detected a few times. The V and J genes are TRBV15 and TRBJ2-7; 13 bases match TRBD2. The V gene's germline CDR1 is LNHNV and CDR2 YYDKDF (reference sequence). V shed 3 bases, J shed 4 bases, and the junction held 9 bases outside the gene matches. The CDR3 is 17 amino acids. DNA for the CDR3: TGTGCCACCAGCAGGCTGGTGACTAGCGGGGGGACATACGAGCAGTACTTC. This codes for CATSRLVTSGGTYEQYF.

CDR3 region: CASSPRTDGYIQYF. The CDR3 coding sequence is TGTGCCAGCAGCCCGCGGACGGATGGGTACATTCAGTACTTC. This chain connects TRBV4-2 to TRBJ2-4, with D uncertain. V was shortened by 4 bases and J by 8 bases, with 15 bases between the two germline ends. The V gene's germline CDR1 is LGHNA and CDR2 YNFKEQ. This CDR3 spans 14 amino acids.

This clonotype was recorded a few times. The rearrangement joins TRBV6-6 to TRBJ2-5, with a tentative D call TRBD2 (7 bases). Germline CDR1 and CDR2: MNHNY and SVGAGI (reference sequence). The length of the CDR3 is 12 residues. The germline V and J ends were trimmed by 10 bases and 1 base, with 10 bases remaining between them. CDR3 region: CATRGAQETQYF. As DNA, the CDR3 is TGTGCCACCCGGGGGGCCCAAGAGACCCAGTACTTC.

V and J are TRBV28 and TRBJ2-7; the D gene could be TRBD1 or TRBD2 (5 bases each). The germline V gene has CDR1 MDHEN and CDR2 SYDVKM. CDR3 length equals 15 residues. Trimming left V 7 bases short and J 4 bases short, with 20 bases between. The CDR3 is CASTSQPGARYEQYF. In nucleotides, the CDR3 is TGTGCCAGCACATCGCAACCCGGGGCCAGGTACGAGCAGTACTTC.

This clonotype has just a few counts. The V call is TRBV27, the J call TRBJ2-7; TRBD2 aligns across 9 bases. The germline V gene has CDR1 MNHEY and CDR2 SMNVEV (reference sequence). This CDR3 is built from 16 residues. Trimming cost V 5 bases and J 5 bases; bases outside gene matches: 13. The CDR3 here is CASSPILPSGVNEQYF. The CDR3 nucleotides are TGTGCCAGCAGTCCCATCCTCCCTAGCGGGGTCAACGAGCAGTACTTC.

The chain has TRBV28 and TRBJ2-4; 8 bases map to TRBD1. The J call may not be correct, given that the DNA end is closer to TRBJ2-7. This CDR3 region has 18 residues. Germline V lookup: CDR1 MDHEN, CDR2 SYDVKM. CDR3 DNA: TGTGCCAGCAGTGGACAGGGTAAAAATGGACTTAAAACCTACGAGCAGTACTTC. It specifies CASSGQGKNGLKTYEQYF.

This rearrangement joins TRBV5-5 to TRBJ2-3; 11 positions agree with TRBD2. The ends lost 5 bases at V and 2 bases at J; junction bases unmatched: 7. Germline values: CDR1 SGHKS, CDR2 YYEKEE (reference sequence). The CDR3 covers 16 residues. The CDR3 bases are TGTGCCAGCAGTTTAGAACTAGCGGGGGTCACAGATACGCAGTATTTT. The encoded protein is CASSLELAGVTDTQYF.

V gene TRBV12-3 or TRBV12-4 combines with J gene TRBJ2-5; D perhaps matches TRBD2 (5 bases). CDR3 length: 12 residues. V lost 6 bases to trimming and J lost 3 bases, with 8 bases between them. The DNA for the CDR3 is TGTGCCAGCAGCGGACTCAAAGAGACCCAGTACTTC. This codes for CASSGLKETQYF.

The gene calls are TRBV7-2 and TRBJ2-3; D gene unclear. Germline assignment: CDR1 SGHTA and CDR2 FQGNSA. The V gene lost 6 bases and the J gene lost 2 bases, with 9 bases spanning the gap. This CDR3 is 13 amino acids long. This chain's CDR3 is CASRPLATDTQYF. CDR3 nucleotide sequence: TGTGCCAGCAGGCCCCTGGCCACAGATACGCAGTATTTT.

J is TRBJ2-2 and V is TRBV2; 9 bases are a match to TRBD1. The CDR3 is 15 amino acids. The junction had 5 bases not matched to a gene; V was cut back by 4 bases and J by 5 bases. Germline-derived CDR1 and CDR2 are SNHLY and FYNNEI. The CDR3 sequence: CASSAGTGNTGELFF. In DNA, the CDR3 is TGTGCCAGCAGTGCAGGGACAGGGAATACCGGGGAGCTGTTTTTT.

V and J are TRBV4-1 and TRBJ2-1; TRBD2 might be the D (6 bases). CDR3 length: 15 residues. Germline lookup yields CDR1 MGHRA and CDR2 YSYEKL. V lost 3 bases, J lost 6 bases, and 15 bases lay in between. CDR3 bases: TGCGCCAGCAGCCACTTGGGGGGAGGACTCAATGAGCAGTTCTTC. This codes for CASSHLGGGLNEQFF.

The chain uses TRBV14 and TRBJ2-3; 14 bases are shared with TRBD2. V trimming: 3 bases; J trimming: 1 base; junction bases outside the gene matches: 3. This CDR3 is built from 17 residues. The germline gives CDR1 SGHDN, CDR2 FVKESK. CDR3 sequence (DNA): TGTGCCAGCAGCCAGGCGGGACTAGCGGGGGGCACAGATACGCAGTATTTT. This encodes CASSQAGLAGGTDTQYF. Full variable domain (missing parts from reference TRBV14 and TRBJ2-3): EAGVTQFPSHSVIEKGQTVTLRCDPISGHDNLYWYRRVMGKEIKFLLHFVKESKQDESGMPNNRFLAERTGGTYSTLKVQPAELEDSGVYFCASSQAGLAGGTDTQYFGPGTRLTVL.

V usage is TRBV2 and J usage is TRBJ2-3; the D is unclear. The CDR3 is 12 residues long. CDR1 and CDR2 (germline): SNHLY, FYNNEI. V shed 4 bases and J shed 5 bases, with 7 bases lying between them. For the CDR3, the DNA is TGTGCCAGCAGTGGCAGGCAAGATACGCAGTATTTT. Amino acid sequence: CASSGRQDTQYF.

The chain links TRBV4-1 to TRBJ1-5, with D tentatively TRBD1 (5 bases). The CDR3 contains 15 residues. Trimming cost V 2 bases and J 6 bases, with 14 bases left between them. The germline V gene encodes CDR1 MGHRA and CDR2 YSYEKL. Here the CDR3 DNA reads TGCGCCAGCAGCCAAAGTCAGCAGGGAGGTCAGCCCCAGCATTTT. Its translation: CASSQSQQGGQPQHF.

Only a few counts were recorded for this clonotype. This chain links TRBV7-2 with TRBJ2-7; D gene unclear. Germline loops: CDR1 SGHTA, CDR2 FQGNSA. V was trimmed by 7 bases and J by 3 bases, leaving 16 bases between them. The CDR3 runs 14 residues. The CDR3 loop reads CASNELPDGYEQYF. The CDR3 nucleotides read TGTGCCAGCAACGAACTCCCAGATGGCTACGAGCAGTACTTC. The variable domain in full, with the rest retrieved from reference TRBV7-2 and TRBJ2-7, is GAGVSQSPSNKVTEKGKDVELRCDPISGHTALYWYRQSLGQGLEFLIYFQGNSAPDKSGLPSDRFSAERTGGSVSTLTIQRTQQEDSAVYLCASNELPDGYEQYFGPGTRLTVT.

This clonotype was counted between two and nine times. This sequence joins TRBV29-1 and TRBJ2-5; D ambiguous. The CDR3 extends over 13 amino acids. The germline V gene has CDR1 SQVTM and CDR2 ANQGSEA. V lost 2 bases and J lost 2, with 9 bases in between. The CDR3 sequence: CSVEQRIQETQYF. The CDR3 DNA is TGCAGCGTTGAACAGAGGATTCAAGAGACCCAGTACTTC.

This chain links TRBV7-9 with TRBJ2-5, with D perhaps matching TRBD2 (5 bases). CDR1 SEHNR and CDR2 FQNEAQ come from the germline V gene (reference sequence). The CDR3 sequence is 15 residues long. Trimming took 4 bases from V and 3 from J, leaving 15 bases between them. CDR3: CASSSLGSSEETQYF. For the CDR3, the DNA is TGTGCCAGCAGCTCGCTGGGAAGTAGCGAAGAGACCCAGTACTTC.

CDR3 in amino acids: CSVDQRGGNEQFF. The CDR3 DNA reads as TGCAGCGTTGACCAGCGGGGGGGCAATGAGCAGTTCTTC. V is TRBV29-1 and J is TRBJ2-1, with 10 bases fitting TRBD2. This CDR3 has 13 residues. The V and J ends lost 3 bases and 6 bases, in that order; junction bases with no gene match: 2. The germline gives CDR1 SQVTM, CDR2 ANQGSEA.